This TCR beta chain was sequenced during a study of molecular identifiers for immune sequencing clone quantification (dated by TCRdb to between 2017 and 2018). Regarding the complete study: For a replicate experiment, RNA from roughly 20,000 or 100,000 naive CD8 T cells was divided into five aliquots, and four of the five aliquots were sequenced. This methods study used CD8 T cells to benchmark TCR RNA copy counting and molecular-identifier clustering-based TCR repertoire sequencing (MIDCIRS). The full study reports these points: When barcode sub-clustering was omitted, TCR diversity was inflated by chimeric consensus sequences, with chimeras reaching as high as 47%. A single cell's worth of spiked-in Jurkat TCR RNA was reported detectable even among under 1.3 million naive CD8 T cells. The naive libraries included spiked-in Jurkat TCR RNA (10 copies' worth), and this Jurkat TCR RNA is not part of the donor repertoire. About 3 recovered TCR RNA copies per cell were obtained by modeling, versus approximately 9 by digital PCR, implying a capture efficiency of 30% to 35%. In CMV-specific effector cells, clones with more than 20 RNA copies contained over 98% of molecules, whereas in naive cells such clones contained under 1% of molecules. Highly expanded clone sizes could be underestimated if identical TCR molecules share a barcode.

Naive CD8 T cell libraries were made from roughly 21,000 to 960,000 sorted cells using 10%, 30% or 50% of purified RNA. On a BD FACSAria II, naive CD8 T cells were FACS-sorted as CD8+CD4-CCR7+CD45RA+ and collected into RLT Plus buffer. To test detection sensitivity, Jurkat RNA equal to over nine TCR copies was added to samples of 20,000-1,000,000 naive CD8 T cells. CD8 T cells were enriched using RosetteSep CD8+ T Cell Enrichment Cocktail and Ficoll-Paque, and the enriched cells then underwent ACK red cell lysis. To prepare the library, PCR was applied. The reads were generated on a NextSeq 500. Bulk TCR libraries were generated as previously described, with the TCR primers listed in Table S5 used. Total RNA was purified with the Qiagen AllPrep DNA/RNA kit. Before analysis, reads from multiple sequencing runs of one library were combined. In the authors' own workflow: Reads were retained only if their TCR constant sequence matched exactly, and those retained reads were trimmed to 150 nt and grouped according to their 12-nt molecular barcodes. Reads within each barcode group were sub-clustered using a 15% Levenshtein threshold, and quality-weighted consensus sequences were constructed for each RNA molecule. Non-functional sequences were excluded, and lower-count sequences lying one edit away from another sequence were also excluded. On the basis of fitting two negative binomial distributions, barcode sub-clusters with fewer than 20% of the maximum read count were discarded. TCRdb trimmed the raw reads at Q25, called clones with MiXCR and kept productive beta chains. Entries are consolidated by CDR3 protein sequence, retaining the most common genes and DNA. TCRdb, not the authors, supplied the V and J calls. Present in this sample are fewer than 350,000 distinct CDR3 sequences, over 20% of which were seen just once. The biggest ten clones account for roughly 0.7% of the sample.

This clonotype was observed a few times. The antigen it recognizes is unknown. Compared with germline, one end of the junction differs, possibly owing to a read error. Including cysteine and phenylalanine, the CDR3 has 12 amino acids. Solely the CDR3 DNA is kept, with 36 bases framed from the first base. Reading the germline V gene (reference sequence) gives CDR1 PRHDT and CDR2 FYEKMQ. Sequenced sample: naive CD8+ T cells from blood, with Jurkat cell RNA spiked in. The cell subset or site label of this sample denotes: FACS-sorted CD8+CD4-CCR7+CD45RA+ naive T cells. The sequence came from a human donor in good health. Some libraries in this study had Jurkat cell RNA spiked in. The sequence links TRBV13 to TRBJ2-7; the D gene is possibly TRBD2, with 5 bases matching. At the DNA level, the sequence is TGTGCCAGCAGCTTAGGGGAGGCCAGTAGCTTCTTC. Its protein reads: CASSLGEASSFF.